These 26 T cell receptor beta chains were sequenced from one sample in a study of blood T cell repertoires in COVID-19. The protocol was immunoSEQ multiplex PCR, while the TCRdb copy is restricted to in-frame clones and leaves out a portion. The sample records 280,000 or so clones, almost 90% being singletons. Sequenced input: PBMCs or T cells enriched from blood (not recorded which). The receptor set was obtained from a woman aged 18-29 years with acute COVID-19.

The chain uses TRBV5-1 and TRBJ1-1; tentative D call: TRBD1 (6 bases). The ends were cut back, 2 bases at V and 4 bases at J, with 9 bases in the middle. The germline CDR1 and CDR2 sequences are SGHRS and YFSETQ. The CDR3 is 13 residues long. The CDR3 spells CASSFWGLTEAFF. Written as DNA, the CDR3 is TGCGCCAGCAGCTTTTGGGGGCTCACTGAAGCTTTCTTT.

As concerns this clone: Other DNA sequences in the sample encode the same CDR3. The rearrangement links TRBV18 to TRBJ2-7; D possibly corresponds to TRBD1 (5 bases). V gave up 3 bases and J gave up 0 bases, with 9 bases separating them. Germline V gene sequence: CDR1 KGHSH, CDR2 LQKENI. The CDR3 runs to 14 residues. CDR3 nucleotide sequence: TGTGCCAGCTCACCGCAGGGTTCCTCCTACGAGCAGTACTTC. Its translation is CASSPQGSSYEQYF.

This CDR3 reads CASSRDISTEAFF. The CDR3 DNA reads TGCGCCAGCAGCCGGGACATAAGCACTGAAGCTTTCTTT. The genes are TRBV5-1 and TRBJ1-1; a possible D gene is TRBD1 (6 bases). Germline V CDR1 and CDR2: SGHRS, YFSETQ. Between the trimmed V and J ends, which lost 4 bases and 4 bases, there was a span of 11 bases. The length of the CDR3 is 13 residues.

The V call is TRBV6-5, the J call TRBJ1-2, with 10 positions matching TRBD1. The V and J ends lost 7 bases and 4 bases, in that order; junction bases with no gene match: 6. The CDR3 consists of 14 residues. CDR1 MNHEY and CDR2 SVGAGI come from the germline V gene. CDR3 in DNA: TGTGCCAGCATCGAGGGACAGGGGACCTATGGCTACACCTTC. This encodes CASIEGQGTYGYTF.

This rearrangement joins TRBV6-5 to TRBJ2-1; 8 bases are a match to TRBD1. The CDR3 totals 15 residues. Germline CDR1 reads MNHEY; CDR2 reads SVGAGI. V lost 5 bases to trimming and J lost 4 bases; unmatched junction nucleotides: 7. The CDR3 nucleotides are TGTGCCAGCAGTCCTCGCCAGGGGGCATACAATGAGCAGTTCTTC. Encoded protein: CASSPRQGAYNEQFF.

As concerns this clone: One junction end disagrees with the germline gene, perhaps due to a read error. V is TRBV6-5 and J is TRBJ2-4, with TRBD2 identical over 8 bases. Looked up from germline, CDR1 is MNHEY and CDR2 is SVGAGI. The length of the CDR3 is 16 residues. In DNA form, the CDR3 reads TGTGCCAGCAGTTACTCCGCTGGACTAGCCGAAAACATTCAGTACTTC. The encoded protein is CASSYSAGLAENIQYF.

This clone occurred a few times. The chain combines TRBV19 with TRBJ2-3; the match to TRBD2 covers 10 bases. The V and J ends lost 4 bases and 1 base, in that order; junction bases with no gene match: 5. Germline CDR1 LNHDA, CDR2 SQIVND (reference sequence). The CDR3 has 16 residues. DNA for the CDR3: TGTGCCAGTAGTAGGCTAGCGGGAGAGGGCACAGATACGCAGTATTTT. It specifies CASSRLAGEGTDTQYF. Complete variable domain (other parts from reference TRBV19 and TRBJ2-3): DGGITQSPKYLFRKEGQNVTLSCEQNLNHDAMYWYRQDPGQGLRLIYYSQIVNDFQKGDIAEGYSVSREKKESFPLTVTSAQKNPTAFYLCASSRLAGEGTDTQYFGPGTRLTVL.

The rearrangement uses TRBV4-2 and TRBJ2-7, with 9 bases fitting TRBD2. Losses at the gene ends were 2 bases for V and 0 bases for J; bases not matched to a gene: 5. Germline V gene lookup returns CDR1 LGHNA and CDR2 YNFKEQ. The CDR3 loop spans 16 amino acids. The CDR3 coding sequence is TGTGCCAGCAGCCAAACTAGCGGGCAGAGCTCCTACGAGCAGTACTTC. This codes for CASSQTSGQSSYEQYF.

This clone was observed a handful of times. This chain links TRBV19 with TRBJ1-5; 7 bases agree with TRBD1. The CDR3 has 15 residues. The V gene's germline CDR1 is LNHDA and CDR2 SQIVND (reference sequence). J gave up 1 base and V 6 bases, and 6 bases lay outside the gene matches. In nucleotides, the CDR3 is TGTGCCAGTAGGGAGACAGGGAGGAGCAATCAGCCCCAGCATTTT. Its protein product is CASRETGRSNQPQHF.

The gene calls are TRBV2 and TRBJ2-1; perhaps TRBD2 as D (5 bases). V lost 5 bases to trimming and J lost 7 bases, with 18 bases between them. This CDR3 is 15 amino acids long. Germline CDR1 is SNHLY and CDR2 is FYNNEI. Here the CDR3 reads CASSLDSAGWNEQFF. CDR3 DNA: TGTGCCAGCAGTCTGGACTCAGCCGGTTGGAATGAGCAGTTCTTC.

The CDR3 coding sequence is TGCGCCAGCAGCCAAGCTTCTGAAGCTTTCTTT. It codes for CASSQASEAFF. The V and J genes are TRBV4-1 and TRBJ1-1, with D unresolved. The CDR3 length is 11 residues. The germline V and J ends were trimmed by 1 base and 6 bases, with 3 bases remaining between them. Germline V CDR1 and CDR2: MGHRA, YSYEKL.

The rearrangement joins TRBV12-3 or TRBV12-4 to TRBJ2-5; D not certain. The CDR3 runs to 11 residues. V was trimmed by 5 bases and J by 4 bases, leaving 5 bases between them. In DNA, the CDR3 is TGTGCCAGCAGTACACGAGAGACCCAGTACTTC. Translation gives CASSTRETQYF.

This clone was observed a handful of times. The chain joins TRBV4-1 to TRBJ1-1, with no clear D. The CDR3 loop spans 14 amino acids. Per the germline V gene, CDR1 is MGHRA and CDR2 is YSYEKL. Trimming removed 6 bases at V and 1 base at J, with 12 bases between. This CDR3 is CASSGLLKNTEAFF. CDR3 DNA: TGCGCCAGCAGTGGGCTCCTGAAGAACACTGAAGCTTTCTTT.

The rearrangement joins TRBV5-1 to TRBJ2-1; possibly TRBD2 for D (6 bases). This CDR3 contains 14 residues. Trimming shortened V by 5 bases and J by 7 bases, and 16 bases separated the two germline ends. CDR1 is SGHRS, CDR2 YFSETQ, per germline. CDR3 residues: CASSNGGVVNEQFF. The CDR3 region has the DNA TGCGCCAGCAGTAACGGGGGAGTCGTTAATGAGCAGTTCTTC.

This chain uses TRBV19 with TRBJ2-7, with 10 positions matching TRBD1. V lost 6 bases and J lost 7; bases outside the gene matches: 15. Germline lookup yields CDR1 LNHDA and CDR2 SQIVND (reference sequence). The length of the CDR3 is 16 residues. The CDR3 spells CASRPGPGQGSGEQYF. CDR3 coding DNA: TGTGCCAGTAGACCCGGACCGGGACAGGGGTCTGGGGAGCAGTACTTC.

The J gene is TRBJ2-7, the V gene TRBV30; the D gene is possibly TRBD2 (5 bases). V was clipped by 0 bases and J by 5 bases, with 11 bases between them. The CDR3 is 13 residues long. In germline, CDR1 is GTSNPN, CDR2 SVGIG (reference sequence). CDR3: CAWSVQLDNEQYF. In DNA form, the CDR3 reads TGTGCCTGGAGTGTTCAACTAGACAACGAGCAGTACTTC.

The chain recombines TRBV5-1 with TRBJ2-1; 7 nucleotides line up with TRBD2. Trimming removed 4 bases from V and 0 bases from J; junction bases left unmatched: 7. Germline CDR1 is SGHRS and CDR2 is YFSETQ. The CDR3 totals 16 residues. CDR3 DNA: TGCGCCAGCAGCCCCACTAGCGACCGCTCCTACAATGAGCAGTTCTTC. This gives the protein CASSPTSDRSYNEQFF.

This sequence joins TRBV20-1 and TRBJ2-7; D is unclear. This CDR3 is built from 11 residues. Germline lookup yields CDR1 DFQATT and CDR2 SNEGSKA (reference sequence). V was pared by 3 bases and J by 9 bases, with 12 bases between. The CDR3: CSASSSARQYF. The CDR3 coding sequence is TGCAGTGCTAGTAGCAGCGCGAGGCAGTACTTC.

This chain uses TRBV9 with TRBJ2-2, with 7 bases aligning to TRBD2. The CDR3 loop spans 16 amino acids. Losses at the gene ends were 0 bases for V and 7 bases for J; bases not matched to a gene: 9. Germline assignment: CDR1 SGDLS and CDR2 YYNGEE. The CDR3 region has the DNA TGTGCCAGCAGCGTAGTGGGCGGGAGTAGAAGCGGGGAGCTGTTTTTT. Its translation: CASSVVGGSRSGELFF.

This chain joins TRBV28 and TRBJ1-6; 8 bases are a match to TRBD1. This CDR3 region has 15 residues. V lost 7 bases, J lost 9 bases, and 11 bases stayed unmatched. Germline CDR1 is MDHEN and CDR2 is SYDVKM. The CDR3 protein is CASTESTGVISPLHF. As DNA, the CDR3 is TGTGCCAGCACCGAATCGACAGGGGTAATTTCACCCCTCCACTTT. Drawing the rest from reference TRBV28 and TRBJ1-6, the complete variable domain is DVKVTQSSRYLVKRTGEKVFLECVQDMDHENMFWYRQDPGLGLRLIYFSYDVKMKEKGDIPEGYSVSREKKERFSLILESASTNQTSMYLCASTESTGVISPLHFGNGTRLTVT.

The rearrangement joins TRBV4-1 to TRBJ2-7, with D uncertain. Germline values: CDR1 MGHRA, CDR2 YSYEKL. The CDR3 loop spans 12 amino acids. Trimming left V 1 base short and J 5 bases short, with 6 bases between. CDR3 nucleotides: TGCGCCAGCAGCCAAGCAGGTAACGAGCAGTACTTC. Translating gives CASSQAGNEQYF.

The chain recombines TRBV4-2 with TRBJ1-1; perhaps TRBD1 as D (5 bases). Per the germline V gene, CDR1 is LGHNA and CDR2 is YNFKEQ. The CDR3 sequence is 15 residues long. The V end lost 5 bases, the J end lost 4 bases, and 17 bases lay between the germline ends. CDR3 coding DNA: TGTGCCAGCAGCGAGGTGAACAGGCTTCGCACTGAAGCTTTCTTT. Translated, it gives CASSEVNRLRTEAFF.

This chain connects TRBV19 to TRBJ1-3; the D is unclear. CDR1 and CDR2 (germline): LNHDA, SQIVND (reference sequence). V was shortened by 10 bases and J by 3 bases, with 13 bases between the two germline ends. The CDR3 loop spans 13 amino acids. The CDR3 loop is CATRGLGGNTIYF. The CDR3 DNA sequence: TGTGCCACGAGAGGGCTAGGTGGAAACACCATATATTTT.

The chain links TRBV9 to TRBJ2-5; D may be TRBD1 (5 bases). CDR3 size: 16 residues. V lost 0 bases and J 5 bases, leaving 17 bases between the germline ends. CDR1 is SGDLS, CDR2 YYNGEE, per germline. CDR3 protein: CASSVAPAGPGETQYF. CDR3 sequence (DNA): TGTGCCAGCAGCGTAGCCCCAGCAGGGCCTGGGGAGACCCAGTACTTC.

The count of this clone is one. The gene calls are TRBV19 and TRBJ1-2; D may be TRBD1 (5 bases). Trimming removed 8 bases at V and 4 bases at J, with 17 bases between. CDR1 and CDR2 (germline): LNHDA, SQIVND (reference sequence). The CDR3 consists of 14 residues. CDR3 sequence reads: CASVRPGIFYGYTF. The CDR3 region has the DNA TGTGCCAGTGTTCGGCCAGGGATTTTCTATGGCTACACCTTC.

The chain has TRBV19 and TRBJ1-1; D gene uncertain. The CDR3 extends over 11 amino acids. Germline assignment: CDR1 LNHDA and CDR2 SQIVND (reference sequence). Trimming left V 5 bases short and J 7 bases short, with 8 bases between. CDR3 bases: TGTGCCAGTAGTGTTCTCAGTGAAGCTTTCTTT. It codes for CASSVLSEAFF.